The 24 T cell receptor beta chains reported below all come from one sample, sequenced in a study of cytomegalovirus exposure and HLA in healthy donors. In the PCR, 60 Vbeta and 13 Jbeta primers were used. This table comes from immunoSEQ multiplex PCR, and its TCRdb copy is limited to in-frame clones, with some not included. The table shows some 51,000 clones, with about three quarters occurring only once. The sample taken for sequencing was PBMCs. The origin of the receptors is a female donor in good health and CMV-seronegative.

Concerning this clone: In the same sample, other DNA sequences code for this CDR3. This chain links TRBV27 with TRBJ2-7; D remains unclear. Between the trimmed V and J ends, which lost 4 bases and 0 bases, there was a span of 7 bases. Germline-derived CDR1 and CDR2 are MNHEY and SMNVEV (reference sequence). The CDR3 has 13 amino acids. The CDR3 DNA sequence: TGTGCCAGCAGTTCAGGAAACTCCTACGAGCAGTACTTC. It codes for CASSSGNSYEQYF.

This clone was observed a few times. V is TRBV18 and J is TRBJ2-2, with 10 positions matching TRBD1. The junction had 3 bases not matched to a gene; V was cut back by 8 bases and J by 6 bases. Germline V CDR1 and CDR2: KGHSH, LQKENI. The CDR3 has 13 amino acids. CDR3 coding DNA: TGTGCCAGCCAAGGACAGGGGGCCGGGGAGCTGTTTTTT. This translates into CASQGQGAGELFF. Full variable domain (remainder filled in from reference TRBV18 and TRBJ2-2): NAGVMQNPRHLVRRRGQEARLRCSPMKGHSHVYWYRQLPEEGLKFMVYLQKENIIDESGMPKERFSAEFPKEGPSILRIQQVVRGDSAAYFCASQGQGAGELFFGEGSRLTVL.

J is TRBJ1-5 and V is TRBV19; D unresolved. The V gene lost 7 bases and the J gene lost 6 bases, with 10 bases spanning the gap. This CDR3 comprises 12 residues. Looked up from germline, CDR1 is LNHDA and CDR2 is SQIVND (reference sequence). The CDR3, as DNA: TGTGCCAGTACGACAAATCGTCAGCCCCAGCATTTT. As protein: CASTTNRQPQHF.

The V call is TRBV6-1, the J call TRBJ2-1, with 8 bases identical to TRBD1. J lost 2 bases, V lost 8 bases, and 5 bases had no gene match. This CDR3 is 14 amino acids long. Germline-derived CDR1 and CDR2 are MNHNS and SASEGT. The CDR3 region has the DNA TGTGCCAGCGGGGGGACAGGACCCTACAATGAGCAGTTCTTC. It specifies CASGGTGPYNEQFF.

This sequence joins TRBV6-5 and TRBJ2-3, with 11 bases aligning to TRBD1. The germline V gene has CDR1 MNHEY and CDR2 SVGAGI. The CDR3 loop spans 15 amino acids. The junction had 6 bases not matched to a gene; V was cut back by 6 bases and J by 4 bases. This chain's CDR3 is CASRGQGARSDTQYF. In DNA, the CDR3 is TGTGCCAGCAGAGGACAGGGGGCGAGATCAGATACGCAGTATTTT.

The CDR3 spells CASVRVFAGTDTQYF. The DNA for the CDR3 is TGTGCCAGCGTCAGGGTATTCGCCGGCACAGATACGCAGTATTTT. The rearrangement joins TRBV7-2 to TRBJ2-3; a weak D match, TRBD1 (5 bases). This CDR3 contains 15 residues. Germline loops: CDR1 SGHTA, CDR2 FQGNSA. V was cut by 8 bases and J by 1 base, with 16 bases left in between. The whole variable domain, remainder taken from reference TRBV7-2 and TRBJ2-3, is GAGVSQSPSNKVTEKGKDVELRCDPISGHTALYWYRQSLGQGLEFLIYFQGNSAPDKSGLPSDRFSAERTGGSVSTLTIQRTQQEDSAVYLCASVRVFAGTDTQYFGPGTRLTVL.

The rearrangement joins TRBV7-9 to TRBJ2-1; 8 bases match TRBD1. The germline gives CDR1 SEHNR, CDR2 FQNEAQ (reference sequence). CDR3 length: 14 residues. V lost 5 bases and J lost 6; bases outside the gene matches: 6. The CDR3 nucleotides read TGTGCCAGCAGCCCGAGGACAGGGCCCAATGAGCAGTTCTTC. Protein sequence: CASSPRTGPNEQFF.

V gene TRBV28 combines with J gene TRBJ2-5; 10 nucleotides align to TRBD2. The junction had 8 bases not matched to a gene; V was cut back by 2 bases and J by 5 bases. The CDR3 consists of 16 residues. Germline lookup yields CDR1 MDHEN and CDR2 SYDVKM. The CDR3 DNA reads as TGTGCCAGCAGTTTAAACAGCGGGAGGGCCGATGAGACCCAGTACTTC. The encoded protein is CASSLNSGRADETQYF.

The V call is TRBV5-4, the J call TRBJ2-1; TRBD2 matches 10 bases. The CDR3 runs to 18 residues. CDR1 and CDR2 (germline): SGHNT, YYREEE (reference sequence). Trimming at V came to 4 bases and at J to 2 bases, leaving 12 bases not matched to a gene. CDR3 in DNA: TGTGCCAGCAGCGCCCCGGCTAGCGGGAGTTCGGCCTACAATGAGCAGTTCTTC. Residues: CASSAPASGSSAYNEQFF. The full variable domain, completed using reference TRBV5-4 and TRBJ2-1, is ETGVTQSPTHLIKTRGQQVTLRCSSQSGHNTVSWYQQALGQGPQFIFQYYREEENGRGNFPPRFSGLQFPNYSSELNVNALELDDSALYLCASSAPASGSSAYNEQFFGPGTRLTVL.

The table lists this clone with a few counts. The V gene is TRBV7-9, the J gene TRBJ2-7; 8 bases map to TRBD1. Germline V lookup: CDR1 SEHNR, CDR2 FQNEAQ (reference sequence). After removal of 3 bases from V and 4 bases from J, the junction contained 5 bases not matched to a gene. CDR3 size: 14 residues. The CDR3 nucleotides are TGTGCCAGCAGCTTGGCAGGGGGCTTGTACGAGCAGTACTTC. It specifies CASSLAGGLYEQYF.

The V gene is TRBV5-8, the J gene TRBJ2-7; 7 bases fit TRBD1. V lost 0 bases to trimming and J lost 2 bases; unmatched junction nucleotides: 5. This CDR3 comprises 15 residues. Looked up from germline, CDR1 is SGHTS and CDR2 is YDEGEE. CDR3 sequence reads: CASSLGQGHTYEQYF. In DNA, the CDR3 is TGTGCCAGCAGCTTGGGACAGGGACATACCTACGAGCAGTACTTC.

In its sample, this clone was seen a few times. The genes are TRBV5-6 and TRBJ2-7; 7 bases match TRBD1. Germline assignment: CDR1 SGHDT and CDR2 YYEEEE. The CDR3 extends over 15 amino acids. V lost 3 bases and J lost 1; bases outside the gene matches: 7. CDR3 loop: CASSSDLRGSYEQYF. In nucleotides, the CDR3 is TGTGCCAGCAGCTCCGACCTCAGGGGGTCCTACGAGCAGTACTTC. Full variable domain (missing parts from reference TRBV5-6 and TRBJ2-7): DAGVTQSPTHLIKTRGQQVTLRCSPKSGHDTVSWYQQALGQGPQFIFQYYEEEERQRGNFPDRFSGHQFPNYSSELNVNALLLGDSALYLCASSSDLRGSYEQYFGPGTRLTVT.

This clone was recorded a few times. V and J are TRBV7-3 and TRBJ2-1; D is unresolved. With 2 bases removed from V and 7 bases from J, the gap between germline ends came to 12 bases. This CDR3 is built from 14 residues. Germline V gene data show CDR1 as SGHTA and CDR2 as FQGTGA. The DNA for the CDR3 is TGTGCCAGCAGCTTACCCGGTCTCGGGAATGAGCAGTTCTTC. Protein product: CASSLPGLGNEQFF.

The chain is built from TRBV5-1 and TRBJ1-6, with 9 bases aligning to TRBD1. The CDR3 has 17 residues. The trim removed 4 bases at V and 2 bases at J, leaving 7 bases unmatched. CDR1 is SGHRS and CDR2 is YFSETQ in the germline V gene. The CDR3 loop is CASSRGQGGTYNSPLHF. The CDR3 nucleotides are TGCGCCAGCAGCCGGGGACAGGGCGGGACCTATAATTCACCCCTCCACTTT.

A remark on this clone: Sequence at one end of the junction differs from germline and may be a read error. DNA for the CDR3: TGTTCCAGCAGCCTAGAAACCGGAACTAATGAAAAACTGTTTTTT. Translated, it gives CSSSLETGTNEKLFF. The V call is TRBV7-9, the J call TRBJ1-4; D is undetermined. Germline CDR1 SEHNR, CDR2 FQNEAQ (reference sequence). The CDR3 covers 15 residues.

The chain carries TRBV11-1 and TRBJ2-5; 8 positions agree with TRBD2. Looked up from germline, CDR1 is SGHAT and CDR2 is FQDESV (reference sequence). Trimming removed 4 bases from V and 13 bases from J; junction bases left unmatched: 14. The CDR3 loop spans 14 amino acids. The CDR3 is CASSSPGGAEGTYF. The CDR3 region has the DNA TGTGCCAGCAGCTCCCCCGGGGGGGCCGAAGGGACGTACTTC.

V usage is TRBV5-5 and J usage is TRBJ1-2; D gene ambiguous. The V end was cut by 2 bases, the J end by 1 base, with 6 bases between. This CDR3 has 13 residues. CDR1 and CDR2 from the germline V gene are SGHKS and YYEKEE (reference sequence). CDR3 protein: CASSLQFNYGYTF. The DNA of the CDR3 is TGTGCCAGCAGCTTACAATTTAACTATGGCTACACCTTC. Combining the CDR3 with reference TRBV5-5 and TRBJ1-2 gives the whole variable domain DAGVTQSPTHLIKTRGQQVTLRCSPISGHKSVSWYQQVLGQGPQFIFQYYEKEERGRGNFPDRFSARQFPNYSSELNVNALLLGDSALYLCASSLQFNYGYTFGSGTRLTVV.

V gene TRBV5-4 combines with J gene TRBJ2-1, with TRBD2 identical over 13 bases. The V gene end was trimmed by 0 bases and the J gene end by 5 bases; junction bases not matched to a gene: 2. Germline V gene lookup returns CDR1 SGHNT and CDR2 YYREEE (reference sequence). This CDR3 spans 16 amino acids. CDR3 region: CASSLGGTSGNNEQFF. The DNA of the CDR3 is TGTGCCAGCAGCTTGGGGGGGACTAGCGGGAACAATGAGCAGTTCTTC. Combining the CDR3 with reference TRBV5-4 and TRBJ2-1 gives the whole variable domain ETGVTQSPTHLIKTRGQQVTLRCSSQSGHNTVSWYQQALGQGPQFIFQYYREEENGRGNFPPRFSGLQFPNYSSELNVNALELDDSALYLCASSLGGTSGNNEQFFGPGTRLTVL.

The rearrangement links TRBV27 to TRBJ1-5; possibly TRBD1 for D (6 bases). The CDR3 length is 14 residues. V was pared by 4 bases and J by 0 bases, with 7 bases between. Looked up from germline, CDR1 is MNHEY and CDR2 is SMNVEV (reference sequence). The CDR3 reads CASSSRGSNQPQHF. The CDR3 DNA reads as TGTGCCAGCAGTTCCAGGGGTAGCAATCAGCCCCAGCATTTT.

This chain connects TRBV2 to TRBJ1-4; TRBD1 aligns across 7 bases. The CDR3 loop spans 13 amino acids. The junction had 4 bases not matched to a gene; V was cut back by 7 bases and J by 5 bases. The germline V gene has CDR1 SNHLY and CDR2 FYNNEI. The chain's CDR3 is CASTGQTNEKLFF. The CDR3 DNA reads TGTGCCAGCACGGGACAGACCAATGAAAAACTGTTTTTT.

The rearrangement uses TRBV28 and TRBJ1-2; D call uncertain. Between the trimmed V and J ends, which lost 2 bases and 2 bases, there was a span of 6 bases. This CDR3 contains 13 residues. Germline V gene sequence: CDR1 MDHEN, CDR2 SYDVKM. CDR3 nucleotides: TGTGCCAGCAGTTTAGAACAGAACTATGGCTACACCTTC. It codes for CASSLEQNYGYTF.

The chain has TRBV28 and TRBJ1-5; 7 positions agree with TRBD1. V shed 7 bases, J shed 6 bases, and the junction held 3 bases outside the gene matches. In germline, CDR1 is MDHEN, CDR2 SYDVKM. The CDR3 contains 12 residues. The CDR3 DNA is TGTGCCAGCAACAGGGGAAGTCAGCCCCAGCATTTT. Translation: CASNRGSQPQHF.

This rearrangement joins TRBV5-1 to TRBJ2-5; 10 positions match TRBD2. The junction had 2 bases not matched to a gene; V was cut back by 0 bases and J by 0 bases. Germline assignment: CDR1 SGHRS and CDR2 YFSETQ. The CDR3 extends over 16 amino acids. DNA for the CDR3: TGCGCCAGCAGCTTGGGACTAGCGGGCAACCAAGAGACCCAGTACTTC. Its protein product is CASSLGLAGNQETQYF.

V usage is TRBV9 and J usage is TRBJ2-1; 14 bases fit TRBD2. The V gene's germline CDR1 is SGDLS and CDR2 YYNGEE. The CDR3 is 16 residues long. V shed 4 bases, J shed 4 bases, and the junction held 4 bases outside the gene matches. CDR3 amino acids: CASSSRLAGGYNEQFF. The CDR3, as DNA: TGTGCCAGCAGCTCAAGACTAGCGGGAGGGTACAATGAGCAGTTCTTC.